The 22 T cell receptor beta chains below all came from one sample that was sequenced in a study of human T cells and chemical hapten exposure. Time point here: patch test 3, about 24 weeks after DPC sensitization. Treatment reported: therapeutic diphenylcyclopropenone sensitization with weekly scalp DPC. TCRdb used MiXCR to reprocess the RACE reads, holding one entry per CDR3 protein. The repertoire holds about 160,000 distinct CDR3 sequences, with 25% to 35% as singletons. The material sequenced was whole blood, taken in connection with sensitization to the hapten diphenylcyclopropenone (DPC). These receptors were obtained from a woman between 18 and 30 years old with alopecia areata. Some clones in this sample may be carry-over from other donors' samples.

This chain links TRBV6-2 or TRBV6-3 with TRBJ1-1; TRBD1 might be the D (6 bases). The V and J ends lost 2 bases and 4 bases respectively, with 14 bases between them. Germline CDR1 is MNHEY and CDR2 is SVGEGT. The CDR3 runs to 15 residues. DNA of the CDR3: TGTGCCAGCAGTTACGCTCAGGGGTTAGTCACTGAAGCTTTCTTT. Translating gives CASSYAQGLVTEAFF.

This rearrangement joins TRBV7-2 to TRBJ1-5; the D is unclear. The CDR3 extends over 12 amino acids. CDR1 and CDR2 (germline): SGHTA, FQGNSA. With 4 bases removed from V and 5 bases from J, the gap between germline ends came to 6 bases. CDR3 sequence: CASSSRHQPQHF. Here the CDR3 DNA reads TGTGCCAGCAGCTCCCGGCATCAGCCCCAGCATTTT.

This clonotype has more than one count but fewer than ten. J is TRBJ2-3 and V is TRBV9; 12 bases fit TRBD2. Germline-derived CDR1 and CDR2 are SGDLS and YYNGEE. With V trimmed by 5 bases and J by 1 base, 5 bases remained unmatched. This CDR3 contains 16 residues. The CDR3, as DNA: TGTGCCAGCAGTAATGGACTAGCGGGGCGCACAGATACGCAGTATTTT. Translation: CASSNGLAGRTDTQYF.

Worth noting for this clonotype: Its ends do not fully match the called genes, so a read error is possible. The V gene is TRBV7-7, the J gene TRBJ2-5, with 7 bases that match TRBD1. Germline CDR1 SSHAT, CDR2 FNYEAQ (reference sequence). The length of the CDR3 is 14 residues. The CDR3 DNA reads TGTGCTAGCAGCCGAGGGACAGCCCAAGAGACCCAGTACTTC. Residues: CASSRGTAQETQYF.

This clonotype showed up just a few times. The rearrangement joins TRBV12-3 or TRBV12-4 to TRBJ2-7, with D maybe TRBD2 (5 bases). Trimming removed 6 bases from V and 2 bases from J, with 14 bases in between. This CDR3 region has 14 residues. CDR3 nucleotides: TGTGCCAGCAGGCCCGAGGGAGTACCCTACGAGCAGTACTTC. This translates into CASRPEGVPYEQYF.

This clonotype was observed a handful of times. The chain carries TRBV29-1 and TRBJ2-1; 10 bases are shared with TRBD2. Germline loops: CDR1 SQVTM, CDR2 ANQGSEA. The V gene end was trimmed by 0 bases and the J gene end by 4 bases; junction bases not matched to a gene: 12. The CDR3 spans 18 residues. CDR3 sequence (DNA): TGCAGCGTTGAAGAAGGGAGGGTAGCGGGAGGTCATTACAATGAGCAGTTCTTC. Encoded protein: CSVEEGRVAGGHYNEQFF.

V and J are TRBV20-1 and TRBJ2-1; TRBD2 matches at 15 bases. The CDR3 loop spans 15 amino acids. Germline CDR1 and CDR2: DFQATT and SNEGSKA (reference sequence). The J segment lost 8 bases and the V segment lost 6 bases, leaving 8 bases of the junction unmatched. CDR3 in DNA: TGCAGTGCCTCCGGACTAGCGGGAGGGCCCTATGAGCAGTTCTTC. Its protein is CSASGLAGGPYEQFF.

This clonotype was picked up many times. The chain links TRBV4-3 to TRBJ2-1; D remains unclear. The CDR3 contains 17 residues. Germline CDR1 and CDR2: LGHNA and YSLEER. Trimming left V 4 bases short and J 0 bases short, with 16 bases between. This CDR3 is CASSLILPSSSYNEQFF. The CDR3 DNA sequence: TGCGCCAGCAGCCTGATTCTCCCTTCAAGCTCCTACAATGAGCAGTTCTTC.

The chain recombines TRBV11-2 with TRBJ2-1; 9 nucleotides agree with TRBD2. The V segment lost 2 bases and the J segment 7 bases; nucleotides outside the gene matches: 6. Germline CDR1 is SGHAT and CDR2 is FQNNGV. This CDR3 contains 15 residues. CDR3 bases: TGTGCCAGCAGCTTAATAGCGGGGGCCTGGAATGAGCAGTTCTTC. It encodes CASSLIAGAWNEQFF.

This clonotype occurred many times. The V and J genes are TRBV18 and TRBJ1-2; the match to TRBD1 covers 11 bases. This CDR3 contains 17 residues. Trimming took 1 base from V and 3 from J; bases not matched to a gene: 7. Germline V gives CDR1 KGHSH, CDR2 LQKENI. CDR3 bases: TGTGCCAGCTCACCACTGGGACAGGGGGGCCGGGACTATGGCTACACCTTC. Protein sequence: CASSPLGQGGRDYGYTF.

The V gene is TRBV7-2, the J gene TRBJ2-1; TRBD2 matches at 11 bases. Unmatched junction bases numbered 4, after V lost 2 bases and J lost 4 bases. The CDR3 spans 16 residues. Germline CDR1 SGHTA, CDR2 FQGNSA. CDR3 loop: CASSLRRLAGYNEQFF. DNA of the CDR3: TGTGCCAGCAGCTTACGCCGACTAGCGGGGTACAATGAGCAGTTCTTC.

This clonotype has more than one count but fewer than ten. The chain uses TRBV20-1 and TRBJ1-5; D call uncertain. The V end lost 0 bases, the J end lost 6 bases, and 15 bases lay between the germline ends. Germline V lookup: CDR1 DFQATT, CDR2 SNEGSKA (reference sequence). This CDR3 region has 15 residues. DNA for the CDR3: TGCAGTGCTAGAGAGGTTACTAATTTGGGTCAGCCCCAGCATTTT. It is translated as CSAREVTNLGQPQHF.

V gene TRBV6-2 or TRBV6-3 combines with J gene TRBJ2-3; D call uncertain. The CDR3 has 13 residues. The V end was cut by 8 bases, the J end by 4 bases, with 13 bases between. From germline, CDR1 is MNHEY and CDR2 SVGEGT. The chain's CDR3 is CASCRIPSDTQYF. As DNA, the CDR3 is TGTGCCAGCTGTAGGATCCCTTCAGATACGCAGTATTTT.

The V gene is TRBV7-2, the J gene TRBJ2-1; 11 bases line up with TRBD2. Germline values: CDR1 SGHTA, CDR2 FQGNSA. There are 16 residues in the CDR3. After removal of 1 base from V and 10 bases from J, the junction contained 9 bases not matched to a gene. The CDR3 sequence is CASSLDGASGRYEQFF. CDR3 sequence (DNA): TGTGCCAGCAGCTTAGATGGGGCTAGCGGGAGGTACGAGCAGTTCTTC.

This clonotype was counted between two and nine times. The chain couples TRBV24-1 to TRBJ2-3, with D tentatively TRBD1 or TRBD2 (7 bases each). The V gene's germline CDR1 is KGHDR and CDR2 SFDVKD. The V end lost 6 bases, the J end lost 4 bases, and 19 bases lay between the germline ends. CDR3 length equals 16 residues. Here the CDR3 DNA reads TGTGCCACCAGTTCTCAGACAGGGAGGGATTCAGATACGCAGTATTTT. Its translation is CATSSQTGRDSDTQYF.

J is TRBJ2-1 and V is TRBV7-2; D is undetermined. V shed 11 bases and J shed 2 bases, with 13 bases lying between them. This CDR3 is built from 13 residues. CDR1 and CDR2 from the germline V gene are SGHTA and FQGNSA. CDR3 protein: CASSRFTYNEQFF. As DNA, the CDR3 is TGTGCCTCGTCCAGGTTTACCTACAATGAGCAGTTCTTC.

This clonotype was picked up many times. CDR3 nucleotides: TGTGCCAGCAATACCGGGAACTATGGCTACACCTTC. Protein product: CASNTGNYGYTF. This chain links TRBV9 with TRBJ1-2; D is uncertain. The CDR3 extends over 12 amino acids. CDR1 and CDR2 from the germline V gene are SGDLS and YYNGEE. V gave up 6 bases and J gave up 2 bases, with 8 bases separating them.

The V and J genes are TRBV6-5 and TRBJ2-2, with TRBD1 as a possible D gene (6 bases). The CDR3 consists of 15 residues. Trimming pared 2 bases from V and 3 bases from J, leaving 10 bases between. CDR1 MNHEY and CDR2 SVGAGI come from the germline V gene. CDR3 sequence: CASSYLTGYTGELFF. In DNA form, the CDR3 reads TGTGCCAGCAGTTACCTAACAGGGTACACCGGGGAGCTGTTTTTT.

A few counts support this clonotype. J is TRBJ2-7 and V is TRBV20-1; 9 bases fit TRBD1. CDR1 DFQATT and CDR2 SNEGSKA come from the germline V gene (reference sequence). V lost 8 bases and J lost 1; bases outside the gene matches: 6. The CDR3 has 13 residues. The CDR3, as DNA: TGCAGTTTTCCGGGACAGGGTTCCTACGAGCAGTACTTC. Amino acid sequence: CSFPGQGSYEQYF.

This clonotype was recorded a few times. This sequence joins TRBV7-8 and TRBJ2-7; 11 positions agree with TRBD2. V lost 4 bases and J lost 4; bases outside the gene matches: 9. There are 16 residues in the CDR3. Germline assignment: CDR1 SGHVS and CDR2 FQNEAQ. The CDR3 DNA reads TGTGCCAGCAGCTCCCCGTGGCTAGCGGGAGGATACGAGCAGTACTTC. It codes for CASSSPWLAGGYEQYF.

The chain uses TRBV29-1 and TRBJ2-7, with D perhaps assigned TRBD1 or TRBD2 (6 bases each). Deletions cut 2 bases from V and 5 bases from J, with 13 bases between. Germline lookup yields CDR1 SQVTM and CDR2 ANQGSEA. This CDR3 contains 13 residues. The CDR3 is CSVETWGADEQYF. The CDR3 nucleotides are TGCAGCGTTGAAACTTGGGGGGCCGACGAGCAGTACTTC.

The chain couples TRBV2 to TRBJ1-1, with D possibly TRBD1 on 6 matching bases. Trimming cost V 4 bases and J 3 bases, with 15 bases left between them. The CDR3 runs 15 residues. The V gene's germline CDR1 is SNHLY and CDR2 FYNNEI. The CDR3 sequence: CASSGGAGSDTEAFF. The CDR3 nucleotides are TGTGCCAGCAGTGGGGGGGCGGGTTCGGACACTGAAGCTTTCTTT.